The source of this T cell receptor beta chain is a study of cytomegalovirus exposure and HLA in healthy donors. Study overall: A previous analysis identified 117 million unique TCR beta sequences derived from about 180 million T cells.

60 Vbeta and 13 Jbeta primers were used in PCR. Authors' methods: In a later analysis, of about 80 million unique beta chains, 9 million to 11 million appeared in at least two donors. The protocol was immunoSEQ multiplex PCR, while the TCRdb copy is restricted to in-frame clones and leaves out a portion. V, J and clone size are taken as reported in that table, and D and trimming were inferred from the DNA itself. The data hold 150,000 to 200,000 clones, with 75% to 85% observed a single time. To note about this clone: The antigen remains unidentified.

The study's findings and limits: In a later analysis, several top co-occurrence clusters appeared linked to parvovirus B19, influenza, CMV and Epstein-Barr virus. A further, later analysis showed that HLA-associated TCR beta chains (compared with equally common others) were more clonally expanded.

V trimming: 2 bases; J trimming: 9 bases; junction bases outside the gene matches: 8. The CDR3 covers 13 residues. Per the germline V gene, CDR1 is SGHNT and CDR2 is YYREEE (reference sequence). The J gene is TRBJ2-7, the V gene TRBV5-4; 7 bases map to TRBD1. The clonotype was recovered from a woman in her fifties or sixties in good health and CMV-seronegative. The sequencing input was PBMCs. The CDR3 DNA follows: TGTGCCAGCAGCTTCAGACAGGGTAGGGTGCAGTACTTC. Residues: CASSFRQGRVQYF.